This record covers a single TCR beta chain. Its specificity is unknown. The sample is drawn from a study of cytomegalovirus exposure and HLA in healthy donors. General study results and limits: Later on, analysis showed that most CMV-associated TCR beta chains appeared to be HLA-restricted. Serostatus for CMV was the only available immune exposure information. One cluster of highly shared sequence variants probably arose as a sequencing artifact.

The PCR ran on 60 Vbeta and 13 Jbeta primers. In the authors' workflow: Later reanalysis found about 78 million unique TCR beta chains, roughly 9.9 million of them shared. The repertoire was sequenced with immunoSEQ multiplex PCR; TCRdb's copy has only in-frame clones and lacks some. The DNA was the basis for D and trimming; V, J and clone size are from that table. The data hold approximately 240,000 clones, with 77% observed a single time. The CDR3 totals 17 residues. V lost 0 bases and J lost 8; bases outside the gene matches: 13. From germline, CDR1 is SGHNT and CDR2 YYREEE (reference sequence). The sample consisted of PBMCs. This receptor was identified in an older woman in good health and CMV-seropositive. The V and J genes are TRBV5-4 and TRBJ1-4; 7 bases fit TRBD1. The CDR3 coding sequence is TGTGCCAGCAGCTTGGGAGGTGGGCGGAGGGGGCGCGAAAAACTGTTTTTT. This translates into CASSLGGGRRGREKLFF. Full variable domain (missing parts from reference TRBV5-4 and TRBJ1-4): ETGVTQSPTHLIKTRGQQVTLRCSSQSGHNTVSWYQQALGQGPQFIFQYYREEENGRGNFPPRFSGLQFPNYSSELNVNALELDDSALYLCASSLGGGRRGREKLFFGSGTQLSVL.